These T cell receptor beta chains were read from a single sample in a study of blood T cell repertoires in COVID-19. Only in-frame clones appear in the TCRdb table, and some are missing; sequencing was by immunoSEQ multiplex PCR. The table includes a few hundred thousand clones, roughly 86% detected once. The sequencing sample was made of peripheral blood. The receptors were gathered from a woman in her 30s who had recovered from COVID-19. Both conserved end residues are part of each CDR3. D genes are given only for firm matches. Rows give clone size only sometimes, using once, few, many, or a class for an expanded clone.

TRBV7-6	-	TRBJ1-6	-	CASSFTETSPLHF	TGTGCCAGCAGCTTCACAGAAACTTCACCCCTCCACTTT
TRBV7-9	TRBD2	TRBJ2-7	-	CASSLFSGGPSSYEQYF	TGTGCCAGCAGCTTATTTAGCGGGGGACCTAGCTCCTACGAGCAGTACTTC
TRBV3-1/TRBV3-2	-	TRBJ1-3	-	CASTGASGNTIYF	TGTGCCAGCACCGGAGCCTCTGGAAACACCATATATTTT
TRBV29-1	TRBD1	TRBJ2-4	once	CSVRHPPGTDIQYF	TGCAGCGTTCGTCATCCCCCAGGGACAGACATTCAGTACTTC
TRBV10-3	TRBD1	TRBJ2-1	-	CAISPLGQGGVNEQFF	TGTGCCATCAGTCCCCTGGGACAGGGGGGAGTCAATGAGCAGTTCTTC
TRBV6-2/TRBV6-3	TRBD1	TRBJ1-1	-	CASSRDRAIEAFF	TGTGCCAGCAGCCGCGACAGGGCGATTGAAGCTTTCTTT
TRBV19	-	TRBJ2-3	-	CASSRRDADTQYF	TGTGCCAGTAGCCGGAGAGACGCAGATACGCAGTATTTT
TRBV29-1	-	TRBJ1-2	-	CSVPDYNLEGYGYTF	TGCAGCGTCCCGGACTACAACCTCGAAGGGTATGGCTACACCTTC
TRBV5-4	-	TRBJ2-2	-	CASTEARSNTGELFF	TGTGCCAGCACCGAAGCCCGGTCGAACACCGGGGAGCTGTTTTTT
TRBV19	-	TRBJ2-2	once	CASSPGDYTGELFF	TGTGCCAGTAGCCCGGGGGACTACACCGGGGAGCTGTTTTTT
TRBV6-4	-	TRBJ2-1	-	CASSDQPGEYNEQFF	TGTGCCAGCAGTGACCAACCGGGAGAGTACAATGAGCAGTTCTTC
TRBV9	-	TRBJ2-3	-	CASSVRVIETDTQYF	TGTGCCAGCAGCGTGAGGGTCATCGAGACAGATACGCAGTATTTT
TRBV15	-	TRBJ2-7	-	CATSTYPYTYEQYF	TGTGCCACCAGCACCTATCCGTATACCTACGAGCAGTACTTC
TRBV5-6	TRBD1	TRBJ1-3	-	CASSWDSGLYGNTIYF	TGTGCCAGCAGCTGGGACAGTGGCCTTTATGGAAACACCATATATTTT
TRBV7-9	-	TRBJ1-1	-	CASSATDRLDTEAFF	TGTGCCAGCAGCGCAACGGACAGATTGGACACTGAAGCTTTCTTT
TRBV7-9	TRBD2	TRBJ2-7	-	CASRPGLAGDSYEQYF	TGTGCCAGCAGACCGGGACTAGCGGGAGATTCCTACGAGCAGTACTTC
TRBV4-1	TRBD2	TRBJ2-1	-	CASSGRRLTGGGTGEQFF	TGCGCCAGCAGCGGCCGAAGGTTGACTGGCGGGGGAACTGGTGAGCAGTTCTTC
TRBV2	-	TRBJ1-2	-	CASSGQGGGYTF	TGTGCCAGCAGTGGCCAGGGAGGAGGCTACACCTTC
TRBV28	-	TRBJ1-1	once	CASSPRDTEAFF	TGTGCCAGCAGCCCTAGAGACACTGAAGCTTTCTTT
TRBV28	-	TRBJ2-6	-	CASSYARIAGANVLTF	TGTGCCAGCAGTTACGCTAGGATCGCTGGGGCCAACGTCCTGACTTTC
TRBV6-5	TRBD1	TRBJ2-1	-	CASGTTGGAYNEQFF	TGTGCCAGCGGAACGACAGGGGGCGCCTACAATGAGCAGTTCTTC
TRBV27	TRBD1	TRBJ2-2	once	CASSSGARGRLSGELFF	TGTGCCAGCAGTTCTGGGGCGAGGGGGCGGCTTTCCGGGGAGCTGTTTTTT
TRBV2	-	TRBJ2-2	-	CASSELAPSSGELFF	TGTGCCAGCTCGGAGCTAGCCCCTTCTAGCGGGGAGCTGTTTTTT
TRBV5-4	-	TRBJ1-1	-	CASSKGTEAFF	TGTGCCAGCAGCAAGGGGACTGAAGCTTTCTTT
TRBV11-2	-	TRBJ1-2	-	CASSYRGLENYGYTF	TGTGCCAGCAGCTATCGAGGGCTTGAAAACTATGGCTACACCTTC
TRBV6-5	TRBD1	TRBJ1-6	many	CASSIQGHNSPLHF	TGTGCCAGCAGCATACAGGGGCATAATTCACCCCTCCACTTT
TRBV5-1	-	TRBJ2-6	few	CASSIRSGANVLTF	TGCGCCAGCAGTATTCGCTCTGGGGCCAACGTCCTGACTTTC
TRBV6-1	TRBD2	TRBJ2-7	once	CASSATGTSGGRYEQYF	TGTGCCAGCAGTGCCACCGGGACTAGCGGGGGCCGCTACGAGCAGTACTTC